This T cell receptor beta chain was sequenced in a study of regulatory T cells in long-lasting Graves disease. Study-wide findings and caveats: Persistent disease showed a preference for TRBV28, TRBJ1-2 and TRBJ2-5.

Germline values: CDR1 LNHDA, CDR2 SQIVND (reference sequence). Trimming left V 3 bases short and J 4 bases short, with 6 bases between. The CDR3 runs 12 residues. Construction of TCR beta libraries relied on iRepertoire HTBI primers and on Arm-PCR targeting CDR3 regions. TCRdb re-derived calls from the multiplex PCR reads in MiXCR, one entry per CDR3 protein. The sample holds some 370,000 distinct CDR3 sequences, 12% seen once. This clonotype has at least ten counts. Its antigen is not known. The time point is: newly diagnosed GD, antithyroid drugs for less than 3 months. After RNA was extracted from PBMCs, the TCR library was made from it. The same data also contributed to another study, on T cells in Graves' hyperthyroidism and ophthalmopathy. That work adds: Exclusion of a patient resulted from uncontrolled infection, other autoimmune disease, pregnancy or lactation.

Here the sequenced sample was peripheral blood mononuclear cells (PBMCs), taken at new diagnosis, from a patient treated with antithyroid drugs. This receptor was taken from a woman aged 18-29 years with Graves disease. V gene TRBV19 combines with J gene TRBJ1-1; unclear D gene. The DNA of the CDR3 is TGTGCCAGTAGTATCGCCCCCACTGAAGCTTTCTTT. It encodes CASSIAPTEAFF.